Described below is a single T cell receptor beta chain sequence and its context. The record originates from a study of blood T cell repertoires in COVID-19. Study background: The samples span acute and convalescent COVID-19 from the United States, Italy and Spain. The analysed material was cDNA or gDNA that came from T cells, B-cell-depleted T cells, or PBMCs.

Original data processing: Reference gene primer amplification gave estimated nucleated cell counts. TCRdb keeps only in-frame clones here, not all; method: immunoSEQ multiplex PCR. V and J calls plus clone size are reproduced from that table; the DNA served to infer D and trimming. The sample contains some 180,000 clones, around 78% of which appear only once. Germline V gene sequence: CDR1 SNHLY, CDR2 FYNNEI. This CDR3 is built from 11 residues. Trimming pared 5 bases from V and 3 bases from J, leaving 4 bases between. The V gene is TRBV2, the J gene TRBJ2-5, with no clear D. The sequenced sample was peripheral blood. This sequence originates from an elderly woman with active or convalescent COVID-19. This CDR3 reads CASSPKETQYF. CDR3 coding DNA: TGTGCCAGCAGTCCTAAAGAGACCCAGTACTTC.